This TCR beta chain was captured by sequencing in a study of blood T cells in healthy people across ages. Study conclusions and caveats: Strong correlation linked observed beta diversity and percent naive T cells.

This clonotype was observed a single time. What it binds is not known. Germline V gene sequence: CDR1 SQVTM, CDR2 ANQGSEA. The J segment lost 0 bases and the V segment lost 2 bases, leaving 6 bases of the junction unmatched. CDR3 size: 16 residues. With a J-beta primer mix and a sample-barcoded 5' primer, a second PCR ran about 7 to 11 cycles. A single record per CDR3 protein comes from TCRdb applying MiXCR to the 5' RACE reads. This sample has approximately 960,000 distinct CDR3 sequences, with about 28% found just once. Another study also made use of these data, one on T cells of mothers and their children. From that paper: According to the study, all extracted RNA entered cDNA synthesis at roughly 1.5 ug per 15 ul.

The chain is built from TRBV29-1 and TRBJ2-3; 9 bases line up with TRBD1. This receptor was obtained from a woman aged 40 to 50 in good health. Sequences were obtained from blood. CDR3 region: CSVETMTGGSTDTQYF. As DNA, the CDR3 is TGCAGCGTTGAAACGATGACAGGGGGGAGCACAGATACGCAGTATTTT.